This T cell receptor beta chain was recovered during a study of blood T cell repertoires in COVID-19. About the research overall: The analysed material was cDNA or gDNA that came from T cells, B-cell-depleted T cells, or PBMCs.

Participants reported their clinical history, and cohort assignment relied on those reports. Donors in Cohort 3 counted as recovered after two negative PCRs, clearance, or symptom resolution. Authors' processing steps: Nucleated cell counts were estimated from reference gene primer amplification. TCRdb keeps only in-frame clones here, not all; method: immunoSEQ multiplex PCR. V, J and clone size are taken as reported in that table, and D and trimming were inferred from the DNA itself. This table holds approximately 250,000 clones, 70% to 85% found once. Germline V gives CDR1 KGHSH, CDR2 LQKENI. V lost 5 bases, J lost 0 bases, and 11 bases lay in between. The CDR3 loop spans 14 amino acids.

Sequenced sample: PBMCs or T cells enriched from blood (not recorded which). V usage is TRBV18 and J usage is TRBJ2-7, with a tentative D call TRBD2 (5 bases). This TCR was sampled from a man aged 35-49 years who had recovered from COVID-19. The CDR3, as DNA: TGTGCCAGCTCAGAGGGCCGGAACTCCTACGAGCAGTACTTC. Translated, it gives CASSEGRNSYEQYF.